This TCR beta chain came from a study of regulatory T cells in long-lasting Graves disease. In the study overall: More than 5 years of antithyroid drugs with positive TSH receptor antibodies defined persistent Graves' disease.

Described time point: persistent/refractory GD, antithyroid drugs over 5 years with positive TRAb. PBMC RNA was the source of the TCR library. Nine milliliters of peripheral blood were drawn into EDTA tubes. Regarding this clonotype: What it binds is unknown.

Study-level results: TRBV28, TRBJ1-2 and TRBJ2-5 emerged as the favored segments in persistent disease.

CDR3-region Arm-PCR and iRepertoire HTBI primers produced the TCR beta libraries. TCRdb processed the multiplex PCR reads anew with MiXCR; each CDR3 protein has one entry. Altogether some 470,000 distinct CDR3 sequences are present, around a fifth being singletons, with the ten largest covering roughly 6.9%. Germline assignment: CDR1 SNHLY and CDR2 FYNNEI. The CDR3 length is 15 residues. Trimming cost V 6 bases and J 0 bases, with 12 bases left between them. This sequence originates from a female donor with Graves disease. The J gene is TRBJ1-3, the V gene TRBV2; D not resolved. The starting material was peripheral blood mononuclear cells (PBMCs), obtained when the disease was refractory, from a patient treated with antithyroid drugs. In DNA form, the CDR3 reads TGTGCCAGCAGCTCCTCCAGAGACTCTGGAAACACCATATATTTT. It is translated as CASSSSRDSGNTIYF. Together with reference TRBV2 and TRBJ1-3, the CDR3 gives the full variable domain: EPEVTQTPSHQVTQMGQEVILRCVPISNHLYFYWYRQILGQKVEFLVSFYNNEISEKSEIFDDQFSVERPDGSNFTLKIRSTKLEDSAMYFCASSSSRDSGNTIYFGEGSWLTVV.